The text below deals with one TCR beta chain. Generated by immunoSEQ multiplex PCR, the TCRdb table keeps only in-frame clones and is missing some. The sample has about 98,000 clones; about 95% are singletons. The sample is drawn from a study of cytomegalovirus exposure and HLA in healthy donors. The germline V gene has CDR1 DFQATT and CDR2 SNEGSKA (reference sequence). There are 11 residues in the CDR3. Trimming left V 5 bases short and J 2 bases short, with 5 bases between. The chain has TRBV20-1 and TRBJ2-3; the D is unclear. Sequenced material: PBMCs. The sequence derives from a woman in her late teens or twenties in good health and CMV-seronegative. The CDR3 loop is CSARFTDTQYF. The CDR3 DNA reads TGCAGTGCTCGGTTCACAGATACGCAGTATTTT.